This TCR beta chain was identified during a study of CD8+ T cells in alopecia areata listed by TCRdb under 2018. Regarding the complete study: Treated patients were enrolled in an open-label pilot trial of oral tofacitinib, 5 to 10 mg twice daily, for moderate-to-severe alopecia areata. In both human patients and the C3H/HeJ mouse model, the study applied high-throughput TCRbeta sequencing to look at T cell clonal expansion in alopecia areata. TCRbeta CDR3 regions were amplified by immunoSEQ multiplex PCR with 35 Vbeta forward and 13 Jbeta reverse primers. For the treated patients, the SALT score, which quantifies what percentage of scalp surface area is affected, served as the measure of disease severity. Tofacitinib was given for 6 to 18 months, followed by 6 months of follow-up off drug to assess delayed response and recurrence. In humans, TCRbeta sequencing was performed on scalp tissue and on sorted CD4+ and CD8+ peripheral blood T cells from healthy controls and from patients with patchy or totalis/universalis alopecia areata. Tofacitinib-treated patients had biopsies at baseline and at 4 and 24 weeks of treatment, with a later scalp biopsy in several patients. The RNA source kit depended on sample type: the PAXgene miRNA kit for fixed scalp, the miRNeasy kit for PBMCs, and the RNeasy kit for mouse skin. Clonality in the scalp was compared among normal scalp (n=4), patchy alopecia areata scalp (n=8), and alopecia totalis/universalis scalp (n=8). Results the study describes overall, beyond this receptor: Lesional scalp, especially in alopecia totalis/universalis, showed higher clonality and more expanded CD8+ clones than normal scalp, suggesting antigenic drive. Tofacitinib significantly lowered scalp clonality and the number of expanded CD8+ clones among the top 100 scalp clones. TCR sequences shared between patients were less clear than in mice, possibly partly because of HLA diversity in the patient population. Unlike mouse skin, where gammadelta T cells dominate, normal human skin contains resident alphabeta T cells that get sequenced too, which complicates analysis of the scalp TCR repertoire. During tofacitinib treatment, many expanded lesional clones stuck around in both scalp and blood, and this persistence may partly explain why relapse happens after treatment is stopped. The treated cohort was small, with a single nonresponder, so links between baseline CD8+ expansion and response need larger studies.

Of note for this clone: Its antigen specificity is not known. It has no much larger one-base neighbor in the sample; base qualities were not kept.

The sample's time point label is to be understood as: less than five weeks on oral tofacitinib. The treatment or condition label, read with the paper, signifies: oral pan-JAK inhibitor, 5-10 mg twice daily. Lesional scalp punch biopsies and peripheral blood were collected from alopecia areata patients. PBMCs were isolated by density centrifugation and stained for CD3, CD4 and CD8, and CD4+ and CD8+ T cells were sorted on a FACSAria. The germline V gene (reference sequence) specifies MNHEY as CDR1 and SMNVEV as CDR2. V is clipped by 6 bases and J by 7 bases, and the sequence between their germline boundaries is 12 bases long. The CDR3 starts with the cysteine, ends with the phenylalanine, and has 12 residues. Of the read, only the CDR3 DNA is kept; its 36 bases are in frame from base 1. The library was made by the immunoSEQ multiplex PCR assay. To provide template for TCR sequencing, every sample had RNA extracted and reverse transcribed into cDNA. SuperScript III was used for first-strand cDNA synthesis, primed with a 2:1 mix of oligo-dT and random hexamers. Amplification bias was assessed with a synthetic immune receptor repertoire, and residual bias was removed computationally. As for how the authors treated the data: Raw reads were preprocessed to remove errors, and CDR3 was defined according to IMGT conventions as the region from the conserved cysteine to phenylalanine. To get clonality, Shannon entropy was normalized by log2 of the number of productive unique TCRs and the result was subtracted from 1. Scalp TCRbeta sequences were cross-referenced with sorted blood CD4 and CD8 repertoires so that the CD4 or CD8 identity of scalp clones could be inferred. As stored in TCRdb, this immuneACCESS dataset retains in-frame rearrangements with V and J assigned. A fraction of the clones does not appear; measured against another copy, unresolved V genes explain less than half of the discrepancy, and the remainder lacks a known reason. V and J calls and clone size are given by that table; D and trimming were obtained from the DNA. In this sample the table shows about 160,000 clones, just over 65% of which occur a single time. 0.9% to 1% of the sample comes from the top ten.

The source material was CD4+ T cells sorted from blood, sampled at week 4, from a patient treated with tofacitinib. This sequence uses TRBV27 and TRBJ1-2; the D gene assignment is ambiguous. This receptor was obtained from a human donor with alopecia areata. This receptor carries the CDR3 CASRATYGGYTF. At the DNA level, the sequence is TGTGCCAGCAGAGCTACCTATGGTGGCTACACCTTC.